The rows below give T cell receptor beta chains drawn from one sample of a study of cytomegalovirus exposure and HLA in healthy donors. The table came from immunoSEQ multiplex PCR; TCRdb's copy has only in-frame clones and leaves some out. Here the sample spans fewer than 200,000 clones, approximately 90% being singletons. The source material was PBMCs. The receptors were sampled from a woman in her thirties in good health and CMV-seronegative. The CDR3 runs from the conserved cysteine through the conserved F or W. D genes are given only for firm matches. The size entry is marked missing in some rows and otherwise reads once, few, many or a size class.

d_call	cdr3_length	j_call	v_call	clone_size	cdr3_nt	cdr3_aa
TRBD1	13	TRBJ2-7	TRBV4-2	-	TGTGCCAGCAGCCAAGATCAGGGGGCCAACCTATACTTC	CASSQDQGANLYF
-	13	TRBJ2-7	TRBV13	-	TGTGCCAGCAGCTTAGGAAGCCTCTACGAGCAGTACTTC	CASSLGSLYEQYF
-	16	TRBJ2-5	TRBV7-2	-	TGTGCCAGCAGCTCCCCCCGGTCGGGGGGCGGGGAGACCCAGTACTTC	CASSSPRSGGGETQYF
-	16	TRBJ2-7	TRBV5-4	-	TGTGCCAGCAGCTTGGGGGGTTTGCCGGGGTCCTACGAGCAGTACTTC	CASSLGGLPGSYEQYF
TRBD1	15	TRBJ1-1	TRBV6-6	-	TGTGCCAGCAGGTACGATTCAACAGGGGGCACTGAAGCTTTCTTT	CASRYDSTGGTEAFF
-	14	TRBJ1-2	TRBV27	-	TGTGCCAGCAGTTTAAGGCGAGGGGGTCATGGCTACACCTTC	CASSLRRGGHGYTF
TRBD2	19	TRBJ2-2	TRBV4-1	-	TGCGCCAGCAGCGGCAGATCGGGACTAGCGGCATTTTTGGGCGGGGAGCTGTTTTTT	CASSGRSGLAAFLGGELFF
TRBD2	15	TRBJ2-6	TRBV19	-	TGTGCCAGTAGTATAAAGACTAGCGGGGCCAACGTCCTGACTTTC	CASSIKTSGANVLTF
-	15	TRBJ2-7	TRBV28	once	TGTGCCAGCAGTTTGGCGTCCGGGGTCCCCTACGAGCAGTACTTC	CASSLASGVPYEQYF
-	14	TRBJ1-3	TRBV4-2	-	TGTGCCAGCAGCCAAGAGCGCGGGGTAGGCACCATATATTTT	CASSQERGVGTIYF
TRBD1	15	TRBJ1-2	TRBV6-1	-	TGTGCCAGCAGTGAAGACAGGACAGGTTTTGATGGCTACACCTTC	CASSEDRTGFDGYTF
TRBD2	14	TRBJ2-1	TRBV9	-	TGTGCCAGCAGCGTGGCGGGAGAAGACAATGAGCAGTTCTTC	CASSVAGEDNEQFF
-	14	TRBJ2-5	TRBV30	-	TGTGCCTGGAGGGAAACAGGGCCTCGGGAGACCCAGTACTTC	CAWRETGPRETQYF
-	18	TRBJ2-7	TRBV7-2	-	TGTGCCAGCAGCTTCCGGCGGGGAGGACATACCATCTCCTACGAGCAGTACTTC	CASSFRRGGHTISYEQYF
-	13	TRBJ2-1	TRBV7-9	-	TGTGCCAGCAGCTTAGGGGCCCTTAGTGAGCAGTTCTTC	CASSLGALSEQFF
TRBD2	15	TRBJ2-1	TRBV7-9	-	TGTGCCAGCACCCCTAGCGGGGGGGCAGTCCATGAGCAGTTCTTC	CASTPSGGAVHEQFF
TRBD2	14	TRBJ2-7	TRBV2	-	TGTGCCACCCTGACTAGCGGGAACTCCTACGAGCAGTACTTC	CATLTSGNSYEQYF
-	14	TRBJ2-2	TRBV2	once	TGTGCCAGCAGGCGGCCAGCGAACACCGGGGAGCTGTTTTTT	CASRRPANTGELFF